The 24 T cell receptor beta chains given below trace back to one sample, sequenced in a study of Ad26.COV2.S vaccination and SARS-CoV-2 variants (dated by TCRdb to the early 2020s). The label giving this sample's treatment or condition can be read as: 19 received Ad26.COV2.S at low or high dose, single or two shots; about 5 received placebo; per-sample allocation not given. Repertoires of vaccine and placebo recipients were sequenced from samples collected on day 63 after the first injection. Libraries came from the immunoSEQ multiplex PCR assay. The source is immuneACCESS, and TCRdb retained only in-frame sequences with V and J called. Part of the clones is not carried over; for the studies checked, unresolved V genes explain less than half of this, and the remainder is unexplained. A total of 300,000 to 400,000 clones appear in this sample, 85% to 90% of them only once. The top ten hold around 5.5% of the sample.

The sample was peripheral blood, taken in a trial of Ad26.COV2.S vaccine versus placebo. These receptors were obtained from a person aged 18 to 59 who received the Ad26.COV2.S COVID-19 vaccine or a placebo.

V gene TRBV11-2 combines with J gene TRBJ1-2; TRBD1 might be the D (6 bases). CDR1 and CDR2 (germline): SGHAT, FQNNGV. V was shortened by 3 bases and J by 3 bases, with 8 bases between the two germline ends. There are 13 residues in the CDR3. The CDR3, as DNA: TGTGCCAGCAGCTTGGGGGCCCACTATGGCTACACCTTC. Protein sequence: CASSLGAHYGYTF.

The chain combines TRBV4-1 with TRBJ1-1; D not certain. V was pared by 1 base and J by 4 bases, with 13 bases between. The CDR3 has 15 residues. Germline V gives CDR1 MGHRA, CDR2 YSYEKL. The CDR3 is CASSQGRVLFTEAFF. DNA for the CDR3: TGCGCCAGCAGCCAAGGGAGGGTACTCTTCACTGAAGCTTTCTTT.

CDR3 loop: CASSKRWAVRFLCEGADTQYF. In DNA, the CDR3 is TGTGCCAGCAGCAAAAGGTGGGCGGTCCGCTTCCTCTGTGAGGGGGCAGATACGCAGTATTTT. J is TRBJ2-3 and V is TRBV21-1; the table's D gene call, TRBD1, was not cross checked with the DNA. TRBV21-1 is a recognized pseudogene. The CDR3 totals 21 residues.

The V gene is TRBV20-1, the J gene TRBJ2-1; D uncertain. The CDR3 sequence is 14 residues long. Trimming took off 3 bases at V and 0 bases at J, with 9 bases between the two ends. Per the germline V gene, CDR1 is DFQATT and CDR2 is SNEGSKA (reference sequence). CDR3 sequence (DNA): TGCAGTGCTAGTGGCCTGCACTCCTACAATGAGCAGTTCTTC. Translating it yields CSASGLHSYNEQFF.

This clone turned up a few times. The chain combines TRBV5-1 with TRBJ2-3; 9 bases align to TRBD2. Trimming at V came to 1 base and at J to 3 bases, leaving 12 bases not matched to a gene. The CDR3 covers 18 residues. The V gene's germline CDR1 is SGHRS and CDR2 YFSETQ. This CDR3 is CASSLWALAGSGTDTQYF. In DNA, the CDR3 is TGCGCCAGCAGCTTGTGGGCCCTAGCGGGAAGCGGAACAGATACGCAGTATTTT.

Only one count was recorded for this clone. The DNA of the CDR3 is TGTGCCAGCAGCGGATACCGGGACGCCTATGGCTACACCTTC. Translating it yields CASSGYRDAYGYTF. The J gene is TRBJ1-2, the V gene TRBV9; D is possibly TRBD1 (5 bases). Germline loops: CDR1 SGDLS, CDR2 YYNGEE. V dropped 3 bases and J dropped 4 bases, with 13 bases sitting between them. This CDR3 has 14 residues.

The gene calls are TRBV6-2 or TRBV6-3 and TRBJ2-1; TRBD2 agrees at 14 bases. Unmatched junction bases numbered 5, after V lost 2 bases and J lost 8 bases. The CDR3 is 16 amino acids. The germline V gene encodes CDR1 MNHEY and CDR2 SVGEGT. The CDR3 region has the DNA TGTGCCAGCAGTTACCCGACTAGCGGGAGGGAATATGAGCAGTTCTTC. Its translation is CASSYPTSGREYEQFF.

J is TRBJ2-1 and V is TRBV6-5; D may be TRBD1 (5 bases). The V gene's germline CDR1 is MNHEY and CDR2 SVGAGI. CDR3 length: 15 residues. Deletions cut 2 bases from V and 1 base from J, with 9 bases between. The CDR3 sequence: CASSYGAGSYNEQFF. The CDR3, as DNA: TGTGCCAGCAGTTACGGGGCAGGGTCCTACAATGAGCAGTTCTTC.

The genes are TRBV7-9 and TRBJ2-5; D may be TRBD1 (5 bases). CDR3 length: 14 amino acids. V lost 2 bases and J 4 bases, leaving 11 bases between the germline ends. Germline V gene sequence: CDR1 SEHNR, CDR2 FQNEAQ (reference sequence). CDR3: CASSLTPRGETQYF. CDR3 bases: TGTGCCAGCAGCTTAACACCTAGGGGAGAGACCCAGTACTTC.

The CDR3 DNA follows: TGCGCCAGCAGCCAAGATCTTGGGGGGAATCAGCCCCAGCATTTT. Protein: CASSQDLGGNQPQHF. The gene calls are TRBV4-1 and TRBJ1-5, with D tentatively TRBD1 (5 bases). The CDR3 runs to 15 residues. The ends were cut back, 0 bases at V and 4 bases at J, with 10 bases in the middle. Germline V CDR1 and CDR2: MGHRA, YSYEKL.

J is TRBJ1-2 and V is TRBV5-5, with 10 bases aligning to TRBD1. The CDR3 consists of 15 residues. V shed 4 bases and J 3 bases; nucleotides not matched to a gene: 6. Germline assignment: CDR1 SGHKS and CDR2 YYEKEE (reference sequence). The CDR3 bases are TGTGCCAGCAGCCGTGGGACAGGGGAATACTATGGCTACACCTTC. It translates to CASSRGTGEYYGYTF.

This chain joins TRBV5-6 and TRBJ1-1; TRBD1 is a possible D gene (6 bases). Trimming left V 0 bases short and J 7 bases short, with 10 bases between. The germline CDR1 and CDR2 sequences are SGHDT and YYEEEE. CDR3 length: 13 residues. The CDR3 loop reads CASSLGGLLEAFF. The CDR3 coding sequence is TGTGCCAGCAGCTTGGGGGGGCTACTTGAAGCTTTCTTT.

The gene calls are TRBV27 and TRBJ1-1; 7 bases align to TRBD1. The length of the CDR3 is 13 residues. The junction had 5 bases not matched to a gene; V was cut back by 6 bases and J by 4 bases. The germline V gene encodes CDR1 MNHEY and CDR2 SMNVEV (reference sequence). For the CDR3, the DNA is TGTGCCAGCAGACTGCGACAGGGCACTGAAGCTTTCTTT. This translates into CASRLRQGTEAFF.

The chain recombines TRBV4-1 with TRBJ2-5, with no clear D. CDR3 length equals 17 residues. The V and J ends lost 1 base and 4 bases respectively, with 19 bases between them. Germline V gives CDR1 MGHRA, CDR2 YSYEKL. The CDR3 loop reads CASSQVAAIPKLETQYF. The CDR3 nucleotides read TGCGCCAGCAGCCAAGTGGCTGCTATTCCCAAATTAGAGACCCAGTACTTC.

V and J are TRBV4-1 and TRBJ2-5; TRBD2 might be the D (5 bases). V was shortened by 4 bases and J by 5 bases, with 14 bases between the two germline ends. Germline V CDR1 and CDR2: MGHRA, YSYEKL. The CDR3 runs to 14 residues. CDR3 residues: CASSRWTHRETQYF. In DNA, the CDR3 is TGCGCCAGCAGCCGCTGGACTCATCGGGAGACCCAGTACTTC.

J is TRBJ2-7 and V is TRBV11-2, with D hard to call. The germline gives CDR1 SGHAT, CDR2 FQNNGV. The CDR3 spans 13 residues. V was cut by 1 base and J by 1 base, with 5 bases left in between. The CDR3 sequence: CASSLAVSYEQYV. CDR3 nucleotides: TGTGCCAGCAGCTTAGCGGTATCCTACGAGCAGTACGTC.

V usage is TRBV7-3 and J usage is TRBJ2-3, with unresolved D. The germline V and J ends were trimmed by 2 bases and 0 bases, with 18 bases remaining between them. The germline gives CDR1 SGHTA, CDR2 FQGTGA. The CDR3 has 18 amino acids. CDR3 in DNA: TGTGCCAGCAGCTTACTGGGCCCGGTTGGGGTTAGCACAGATACGCAGTATTTT. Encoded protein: CASSLLGPVGVSTDTQYF.

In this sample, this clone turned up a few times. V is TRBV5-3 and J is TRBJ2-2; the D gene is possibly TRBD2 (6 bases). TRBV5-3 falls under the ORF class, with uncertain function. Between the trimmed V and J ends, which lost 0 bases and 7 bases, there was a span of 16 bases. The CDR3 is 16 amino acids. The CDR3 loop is CARSLGGVGRGGELFF. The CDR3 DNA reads TGTGCCAGAAGCTTGGGCGGGGTGGGAAGAGGCGGGGAGCTGTTTTTT.

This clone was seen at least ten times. This chain's CDR3 is CASSLDKSVRAGPNTEAFF. The CDR3 region has the DNA TGCGCCAGCAGCTTAGATAAATCCGTTCGTGCGGGACCCAACACTGAAGCTTTCTTT. J is TRBJ1-1 and V is TRBV5-1; possible D gene TRBD1, 5 bases. Trimming shortened V by 2 bases and J by 2 bases, and 25 bases separated the two germline ends. The CDR3 is made up of 19 amino acids. Germline CDR1 SGHRS, CDR2 YFSETQ.

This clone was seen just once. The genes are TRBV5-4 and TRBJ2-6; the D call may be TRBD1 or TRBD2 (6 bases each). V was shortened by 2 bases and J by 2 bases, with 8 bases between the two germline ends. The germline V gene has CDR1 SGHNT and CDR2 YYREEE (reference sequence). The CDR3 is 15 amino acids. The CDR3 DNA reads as TGTGCCAGCAGCTTCGGGGGCCCTGGGGCCAACGTCCTGACTTTC. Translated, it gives CASSFGGPGANVLTF. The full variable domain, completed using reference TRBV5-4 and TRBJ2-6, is ETGVTQSPTHLIKTRGQQVTLRCSSQSGHNTVSWYQQALGQGPQFIFQYYREEENGRGNFPPRFSGLQFPNYSSELNVNALELDDSALYLCASSFGGPGANVLTFGAGSRLTVL.

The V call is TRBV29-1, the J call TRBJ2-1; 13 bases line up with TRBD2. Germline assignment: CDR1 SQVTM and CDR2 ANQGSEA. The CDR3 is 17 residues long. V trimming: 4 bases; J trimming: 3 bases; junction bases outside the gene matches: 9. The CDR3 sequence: CSVAGLAGVYFYNEQFF. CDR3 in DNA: TGCAGCGTTGCCGGACTAGCGGGAGTATACTTCTACAATGAGCAGTTCTTC.

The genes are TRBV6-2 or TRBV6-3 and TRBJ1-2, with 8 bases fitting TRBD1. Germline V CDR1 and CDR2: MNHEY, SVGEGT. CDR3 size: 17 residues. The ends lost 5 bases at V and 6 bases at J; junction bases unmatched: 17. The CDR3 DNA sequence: TGTGCCAGCAGTCGTACCCCGAACTTGGACAGGGTGGATGGCTACACCTTC. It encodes CASSRTPNLDRVDGYTF.

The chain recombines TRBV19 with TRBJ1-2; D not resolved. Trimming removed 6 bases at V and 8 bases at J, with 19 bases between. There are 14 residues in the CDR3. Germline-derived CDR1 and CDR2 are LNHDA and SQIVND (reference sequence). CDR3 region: CASSPLGDILGYTF. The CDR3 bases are TGTGCCAGTAGCCCCCTGGGCGATATATTAGGCTACACCTTC.

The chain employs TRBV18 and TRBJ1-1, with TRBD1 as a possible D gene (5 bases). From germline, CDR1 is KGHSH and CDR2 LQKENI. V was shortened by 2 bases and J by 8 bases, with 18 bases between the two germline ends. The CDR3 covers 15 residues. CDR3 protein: CASSPYGTVPLEAFF. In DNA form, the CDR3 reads TGTGCCAGCTCACCATACGGGACGGTGCCCCTAGAAGCTTTCTTT.